What follows describes a single T cell receptor beta chain. This clone's antigen is unknown. The library relied on 5' RACE. Preparation of each TCR library used roughly 3.5 ug of total RNA. For each sample, cDNA was synthesized in eight separate reactions using SMARTScribe reverse transcriptase. During cDNA synthesis, template switching was used to introduce unique molecular identifiers that contained a 6-nucleotide sample barcode. Amplification of TCRalpha and TCRbeta cDNA involved two nested PCRs of around 16 and 10 cycles, and each PCR was followed by bead purification. Before amplification, the cDNA was both treated with uracil DNA-glycosylase and purified with the QIAquick PCR purification kit. The second PCR added Illumina TruSeq-compatible adapters along with sample-specific barcodes. TapeStation and Qubit were used to check library quality and concentration, and around 5 ng of each library went into the pool. The pooled libraries were sequenced with 2 x 100 bp reads and custom sequencing primers on an Illumina HiSeq2500 single-index Rapid Run. In the paper's pipeline: MiGEC version 1.2.6 was used for UMI-based consensus assembly, which corrected PCR and sequencing errors. MiXCR version 2.1.1 was used for V(D)J alignment, clonotype assembly and CDR3 extraction. To normalise gene usage, clonotype sharing and MAIT/NKT TCR abundance, the analysis used the top 1000, 10 000 and 20 000 clonotypes per sample. After downsampling to 27 000 UMIs, diversity was calculated as the inverse Simpson index using the vegan R package. Paired Mann-Whitney U tests on discordant twin pairs were used, with Benjamini-Hochberg multiple-testing correction. TCRdb reprocessed the reads and provides one entry for every CDR3 protein sequence; no DNA is given. TCRdb's processing, not the study's, gives the V and J calls here. The sample table gives fewer than 350,000 distinct CDR3 sequences. Jointly, the top ten make up around 2% of the sample.

This entry belongs to a study of monozygotic twins with inflammatory bowel disease (dated by TCRdb to about 2019). Looking at the study overall: In total, around 28 monozygotic twin pairs made up the full study: 19 Danish pairs, all IBD-discordant, plus nine German pairs, of which four were IBD-concordant and five were IBD-discordant. The search for disease-associated traits relied mainly on comparing, within discordant pairs, IBD patients with their genetically identical healthy co-twins. Each individual had, on average, about 151 000 unique TCRalpha sequences and 181 000 unique TCRbeta sequences available for analysis.

A roughly 2.5 ml peripheral blood sample was drawn into PAXgene tubes per donor and stored at -80°C. Total RNA was isolated from whole blood with the PAXgene blood miRNA kit on an automated QIAcube, without T cell sorting. Peripheral blood from monozygotic twin pairs concordant or discordant for inflammatory bowel disease was subjected to deep TCRalpha and TCRbeta repertoire profiling with unique molecular barcoding. Smoking habits were recorded for all twin pairs, with individuals classified as current, former or never smokers. The germline V gene supplies CDR1 MGHRA and CDR2 YSYEKL. From the cysteine up to the phenylalanine, the CDR3 has a length of 15 residues. DNA for this receptor is not on file. What the study reported, not specific to this receptor: No difference in repertoire similarity was observed between concordant and discordant twins, possibly owing to limited statistical power. Measured by the inverse Simpson index, TCRbeta repertoire diversity was lower in IBD patients than in their healthy co-twins. IBD patients shared fewer clonotypes with other individuals than healthy twins did, most markedly in patients showing signs of disease activity. No single strong signal or clonotype linked to IBD turned up in the results, so the idea that one exists was not supported. Distinction between different T cell subtypes could not be achieved in the analysis. Background noise and inter-individual variability may have been introduced into the repertoires by the differing immunosuppressive treatments among patients.

The chain links TRBV4-1 with TRBJ2-3. The sample was blood. The origin of this receptor is a human donor with ulcerative colitis or Crohn's disease, or a healthy co-twin of an affected twin (not recorded which). The CDR3 amino acid sequence is: CASSQDGLGTDTQYF.